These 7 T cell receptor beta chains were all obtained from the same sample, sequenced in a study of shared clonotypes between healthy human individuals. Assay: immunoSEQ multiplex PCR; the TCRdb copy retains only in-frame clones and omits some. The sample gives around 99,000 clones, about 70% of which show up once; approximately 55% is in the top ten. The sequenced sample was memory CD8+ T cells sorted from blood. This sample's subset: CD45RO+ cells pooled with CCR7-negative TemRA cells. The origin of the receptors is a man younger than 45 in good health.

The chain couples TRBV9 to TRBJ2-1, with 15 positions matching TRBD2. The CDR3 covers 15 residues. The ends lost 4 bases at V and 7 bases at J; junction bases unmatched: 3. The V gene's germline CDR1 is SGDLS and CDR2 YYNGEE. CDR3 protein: CASSPGTSGGNEQFF. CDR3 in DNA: TGTGCCAGCAGCCCCGGGACTAGCGGGGGGAATGAGCAGTTCTTC.

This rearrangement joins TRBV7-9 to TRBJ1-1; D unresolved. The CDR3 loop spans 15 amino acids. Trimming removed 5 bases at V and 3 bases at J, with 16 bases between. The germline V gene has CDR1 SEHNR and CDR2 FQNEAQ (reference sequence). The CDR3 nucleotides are TGTGCCAGCAGCAATAAAGGCGAGGGAGACACTGAAGCTTTCTTT. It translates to CASSNKGEGDTEAFF.

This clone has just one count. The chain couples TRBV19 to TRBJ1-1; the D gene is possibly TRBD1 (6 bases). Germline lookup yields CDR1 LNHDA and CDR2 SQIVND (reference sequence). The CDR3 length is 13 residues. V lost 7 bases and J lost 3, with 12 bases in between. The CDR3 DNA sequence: TGTGCCAGTAACAGGGAGGGGGACACTGAAGCTTTCTTT. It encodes CASNREGDTEAFF.

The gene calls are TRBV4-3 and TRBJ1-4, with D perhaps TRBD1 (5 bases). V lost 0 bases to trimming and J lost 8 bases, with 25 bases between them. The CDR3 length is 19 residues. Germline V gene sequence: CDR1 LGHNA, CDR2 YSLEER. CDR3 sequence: CASSQDLSALTGGGEKLFF. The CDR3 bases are TGCGCCAGCAGCCAAGATCTGTCCGCGCTCACGGGGGGTGGCGAAAAACTGTTTTTT.

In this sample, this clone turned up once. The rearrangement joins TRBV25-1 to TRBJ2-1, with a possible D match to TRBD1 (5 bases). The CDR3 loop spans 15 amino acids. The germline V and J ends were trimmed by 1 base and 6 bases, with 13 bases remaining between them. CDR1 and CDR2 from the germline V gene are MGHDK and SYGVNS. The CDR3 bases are TGTGCCAGCAGTGAATCTCCGCAGGGCGGCAATGAGCAGTTCTTC. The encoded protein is CASSESPQGGNEQFF.

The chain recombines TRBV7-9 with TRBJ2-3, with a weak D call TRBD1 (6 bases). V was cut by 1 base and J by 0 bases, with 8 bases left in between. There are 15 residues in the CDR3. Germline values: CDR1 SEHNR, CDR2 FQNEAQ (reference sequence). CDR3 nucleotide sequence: TGTGCCAGCAGCTTAGGGACAGCTAGCACAGATACGCAGTATTTT. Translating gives CASSLGTASTDTQYF.

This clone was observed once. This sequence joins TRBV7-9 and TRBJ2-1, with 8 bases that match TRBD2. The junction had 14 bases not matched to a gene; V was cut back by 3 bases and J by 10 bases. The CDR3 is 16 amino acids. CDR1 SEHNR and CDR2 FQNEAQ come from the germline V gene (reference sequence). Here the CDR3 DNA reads TGTGCCAGCAGCTTCGTCCCCAGCGGGAGTAAAGGGGAGCAGTTCTTC. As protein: CASSFVPSGSKGEQFF.